This TCR beta chain came from a study of T-cell reconstitution after alpha-beta-depleted transplantation in children. The TCRbeta library was prepared with unique molecular identifiers. TCRdb re-derived calls from the PCR reads in MiXCR, one entry per CDR3 protein. The repertoire holds roughly 590,000 distinct CDR3 sequences, with roughly 15% as singletons. V lost 4 bases and J 2 bases, leaving 13 bases between the germline ends. This CDR3 comprises 15 residues. From germline, CDR1 is MNHEY and CDR2 SVGEGT. This clonotype was seen at least ten times. The chain recombines TRBV6-2 or TRBV6-3 with TRBJ2-3; no reliable D call. Here the sequenced sample was PBMCs from the stem cell graft donor, taken from the stem cell graft. The origin of this receptor is a human donor who donated a stem cell graft to a child with acute myeloid leukemia. Written as DNA, the CDR3 is TGTGCCAGCAGTTCCCCAACAGCTTTCACAGATACGCAGTATTTT. It is translated as CASSSPTAFTDTQYF.